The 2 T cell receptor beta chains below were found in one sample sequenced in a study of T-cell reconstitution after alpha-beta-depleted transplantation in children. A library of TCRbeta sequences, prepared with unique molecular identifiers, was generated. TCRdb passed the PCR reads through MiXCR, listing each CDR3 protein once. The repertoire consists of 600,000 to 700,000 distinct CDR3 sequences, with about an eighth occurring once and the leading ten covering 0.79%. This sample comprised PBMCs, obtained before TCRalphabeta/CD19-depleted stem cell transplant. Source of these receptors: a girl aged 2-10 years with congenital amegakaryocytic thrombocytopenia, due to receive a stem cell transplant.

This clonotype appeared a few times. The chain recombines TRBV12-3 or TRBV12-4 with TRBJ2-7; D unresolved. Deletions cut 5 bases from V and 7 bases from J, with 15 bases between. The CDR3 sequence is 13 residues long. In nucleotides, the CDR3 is TGTGCCAGCAGTCTTGATCCGGGTGGTGAGCAGTACTTC. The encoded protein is CASSLDPGGEQYF.

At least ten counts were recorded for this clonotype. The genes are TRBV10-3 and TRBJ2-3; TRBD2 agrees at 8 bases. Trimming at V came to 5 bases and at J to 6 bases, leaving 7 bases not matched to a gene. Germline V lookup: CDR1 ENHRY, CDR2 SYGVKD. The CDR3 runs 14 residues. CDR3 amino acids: CAISSGSWEDTQYF. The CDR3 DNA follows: TGTGCCATCAGTAGCGGGAGTTGGGAGGATACGCAGTATTTT.